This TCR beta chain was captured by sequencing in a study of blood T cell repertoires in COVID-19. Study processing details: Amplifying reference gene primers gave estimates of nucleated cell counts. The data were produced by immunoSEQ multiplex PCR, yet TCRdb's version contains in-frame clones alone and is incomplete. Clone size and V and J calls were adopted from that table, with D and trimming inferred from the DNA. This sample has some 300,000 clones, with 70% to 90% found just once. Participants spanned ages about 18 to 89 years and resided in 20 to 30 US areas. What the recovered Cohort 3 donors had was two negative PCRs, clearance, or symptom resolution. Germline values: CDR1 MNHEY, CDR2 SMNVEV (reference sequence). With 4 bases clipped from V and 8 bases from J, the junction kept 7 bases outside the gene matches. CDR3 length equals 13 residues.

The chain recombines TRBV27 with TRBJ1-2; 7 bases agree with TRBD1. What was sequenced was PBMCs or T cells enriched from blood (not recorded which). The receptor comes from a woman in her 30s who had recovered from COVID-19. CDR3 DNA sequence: TGTGCCAGCAGTTCTACAGGGGCCAGGGGCTACACCTTC. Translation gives CASSSTGARGYTF.